The clone carrying this T cell receptor beta chain was counted once. These data belong to a study of identifying expanded T cells in peripheral blood. Clones were read by immunoSEQ multiplex PCR, and TCRdb kept only the in-frame ones, dropping some. The table shows approximately 100,000 clones, with more than 85% occurring only once. The CDR3 has 13 amino acids. Trimming removed 4 bases at V and 2 bases at J, with 9 bases between. Germline CDR1 is SGHDT and CDR2 is YYEEEE. This sequence was found in a person aged 18 to 75 in good health. The genes are TRBV5-6 and TRBJ1-2; no definite D call. Source material: blood. The CDR3 DNA is TGTGCCAGCAGCCTCGCATACAACTATGGCTACACCTTC. This translates into CASSLAYNYGYTF.